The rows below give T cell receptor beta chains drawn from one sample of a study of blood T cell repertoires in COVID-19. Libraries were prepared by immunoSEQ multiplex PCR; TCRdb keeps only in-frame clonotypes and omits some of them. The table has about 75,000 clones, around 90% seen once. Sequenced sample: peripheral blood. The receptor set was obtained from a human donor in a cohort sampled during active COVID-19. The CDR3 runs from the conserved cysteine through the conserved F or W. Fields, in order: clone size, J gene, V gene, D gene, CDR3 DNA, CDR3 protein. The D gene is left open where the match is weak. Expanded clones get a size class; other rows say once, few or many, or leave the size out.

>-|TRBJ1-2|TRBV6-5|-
TGTGCCAGCAGTTACGGGCATGTGGGAGGAGGCTACACCTTC
CASSYGHVGGGYTF
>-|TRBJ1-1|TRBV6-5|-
TGTGCCACCACAAATCGGGGGGGCACTGAAGCTTTCTTT
CATTNRGGTEAFF
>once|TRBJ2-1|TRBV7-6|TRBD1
TGTGCCAGCAGCAGAACCGGGACAGGGGTTGAGCAGTTCTTC
CASSRTGTGVEQFF
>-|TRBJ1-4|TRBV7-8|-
TGTGCCAGCAGCTTAGGGGGGGTTGGAACTAATGAAAAACTGTTTTTT
CASSLGGVGTNEKLFF
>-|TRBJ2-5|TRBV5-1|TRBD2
TGCGCCACAGCCGGCGGGGGGTCCAGCCAAGAGACCCAGTACTTC
CATAGGGSSQETQYF
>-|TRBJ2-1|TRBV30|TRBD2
TGTGCCTGGAGTGAAGCTAGCGGCAATGAGCAGTTCTTC
CAWSEASGNEQFF
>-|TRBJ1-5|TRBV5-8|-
TGTGCCAGCAGCCCGAACAGGGCCTGGCAGCCCCAGCATTTT
CASSPNRAWQPQHF
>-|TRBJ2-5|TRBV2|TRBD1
TGTGCCAGCTCCCCTGGGACAGGGTCTACGGAGACCCAGTACTTC
CASSPGTGSTETQYF
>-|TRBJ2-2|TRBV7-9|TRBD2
TGTGCCAGCAGCTTAAATAGCGGGAGGGAGGACACCGGGGAGCTGTTTTTT
CASSLNSGREDTGELFF
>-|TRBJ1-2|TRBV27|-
TGTGCCAGCAGTTTACAGGGGACCTATGGCTACACCTTC
CASSLQGTYGYTF
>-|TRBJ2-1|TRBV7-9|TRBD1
TGTGCCAGCAGATCGGGACAGGGGATTTTGAATGAGCAGTTCTTC
CASRSGQGILNEQFF
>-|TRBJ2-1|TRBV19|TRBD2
TGTGCCACCTCGGGGCTAGGGACTAGCAGTGAGCAGTTCTTC
CATSGLGTSSEQFF
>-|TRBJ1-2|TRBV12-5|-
TGTGCTAGTGGTTTAGAACCAGGGGCTGGCTACACCTTC
CASGLEPGAGYTF
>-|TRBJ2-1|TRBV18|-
TGTGCCAGCTCACCACCAAGGGGGGGCCGGGTCAGTGAGCAGTTCTTC
CASSPPRGGRVSEQFF
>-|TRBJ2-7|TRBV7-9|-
TGTGCCAGCAGCCATCAGGGTAAAAGCTCCTACGAGCAGTACTTC
CASSHQGKSSYEQYF
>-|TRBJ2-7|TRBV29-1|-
TGCAGCGTTGAAATACCGGGACTTACAGTCTACGAGCAGTACTTC
CSVEIPGLTVYEQYF
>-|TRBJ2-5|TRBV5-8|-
TGTGCCAGCAGCAGCCGCGGGGCAGGGCAAGAGACCCAGTACTTC
CASSSRGAGQETQYF
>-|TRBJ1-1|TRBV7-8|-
TGTGCCAGCAGCTCCCGACTGTCCAGGGGCAACACTGAAGCTTTCTTT
CASSSRLSRGNTEAFF
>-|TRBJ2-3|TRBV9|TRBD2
TGTGCCAGCAGCGTAGCGCTATTAGCGGGTTCCGATACGCAGTATTTT
CASSVALLAGSDTQYF
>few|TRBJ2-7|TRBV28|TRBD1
TGTGCCAGCAGTTTCCCACTCCTGGACAGGGGACACGAGCAGTACTTC
CASSFPLLDRGHEQYF